This TCR beta chain was captured by sequencing in a study of shared clonotypes between healthy human individuals. Some clones are missing from TCRdb's copy, which holds only in-frame ones; the method was immunoSEQ multiplex PCR. The table lists 300,000 or so clones, 74% of them singletons. The TCR sequence derives from a man aged 25-45 years in good health. Sequences were obtained from memory CD4+ T cells sorted from blood. The subset is: CD45RA-negative fraction.

The CDR3 sequence is CASSLGQIKETQYF. In DNA, the CDR3 is TGTGCCAGCAGCTTGGGCCAGATTAAAGAGACCCAGTACTTC. This chain uses TRBV5-5 with TRBJ2-5; no firm D call. V was shortened by 0 bases and J by 3 bases, with 9 bases between the two germline ends. CDR1 and CDR2 from the germline V gene are SGHKS and YYEKEE (reference sequence). The CDR3 has 14 residues. The variable domain in full, completed from reference TRBV5-5 and TRBJ2-5, reads DAGVTQSPTHLIKTRGQQVTLRCSPISGHKSVSWYQQVLGQGPQFIFQYYEKEERGRGNFPDRFSARQFPNYSSELNVNALLLGDSALYLCASSLGQIKETQYFGPGTRLLVL.